A selection of T cell receptor beta chains follows, all from one sample in a study of T cells in tuberculosis. Sequenced by immunoSEQ multiplex PCR; TCRdb stores in-frame clones only, minus some. The sample includes some 40,000 clones, about 95% of them seen just once. Sequencing used PBMCs. These receptors originate from a donor between 10 and 35 years old with latent tuberculosis or without tuberculosis infection. Each CDR3 is given with its conserved first and last residue. Each record gives: D gene, J gene, V gene, clone size, CDR3 protein, CDR3 DNA. A D gene is named only where the DNA matches it firmly. Clone size is given for some rows only: seen once, a few or many times, or a class if the clone is expanded.

d_gene: -; j_gene: TRBJ2-5; v_gene: TRBV25-1; abundance: -; CDR3aa: CASSESVGRNQETQYF; CDR3nt: TGTGCCAGCAGTGAATCTGTGGGGCGGAACCAAGAGACCCAGTACTTC
d_gene: TRBD1; j_gene: TRBJ2-5; v_gene: TRBV4-3; abundance: -; CDR3aa: CASSQENRGETQYF; CDR3nt: TGCGCCAGCAGCCAAGAAAACAGGGGAGAGACCCAGTACTTC
d_gene: -; j_gene: TRBJ1-5; v_gene: TRBV4-1; abundance: -; CDR3aa: CASSQATGVVNQPQHF; CDR3nt: TGCGCCAGCAGCCAAGCGACAGGAGTCGTCAATCAGCCCCAGCATTTT
d_gene: -; j_gene: TRBJ1-1; v_gene: TRBV18; abundance: -; CDR3aa: CASSSGTQNTEAFF; CDR3nt: TGTGCCAGCTCCTCGGGGACTCAGAACACTGAAGCTTTCTTT
d_gene: -; j_gene: TRBJ1-4; v_gene: TRBV7-9; abundance: once; CDR3aa: CASSPRQATNEKLFF; CDR3nt: TGTGCCAGCAGCCCAAGACAGGCAACTAATGAAAAACTGTTTTTT
d_gene: TRBD1; j_gene: TRBJ2-5; v_gene: TRBV29-1; abundance: -; CDR3aa: CSVPQGAQETQYF; CDR3nt: TGCAGCGTGCCTCAGGGGGCGCAAGAGACCCAGTACTTC
d_gene: -; j_gene: TRBJ1-1; v_gene: TRBV6-6; abundance: -; CDR3aa: CASSPVRLNTEAFF; CDR3nt: TGTGCCAGCAGTCCGGTAAGATTGAACACTGAAGCTTTCTTT
d_gene: -; j_gene: TRBJ2-7; v_gene: TRBV30; abundance: once; CDR3aa: CALLDSRYSYEQYF; CDR3nt: TGTGCCTTGTTAGACAGTCGCTACTCCTACGAGCAGTACTTC
d_gene: TRBD2; j_gene: TRBJ2-1; v_gene: TRBV6-1; abundance: -; CDR3aa: CASSEISLAGGYEQFF; CDR3nt: TGTGCCAGCAGTGAAATTTCATTAGCGGGGGGGTACGAGCAGTTCTTC
d_gene: TRBD1; j_gene: TRBJ1-1; v_gene: TRBV30; abundance: -; CDR3aa: CAWNAGQGAEAFF; CDR3nt: TGTGCCTGGAACGCTGGACAGGGGGCTGAAGCTTTCTTT
d_gene: TRBD1; j_gene: TRBJ2-5; v_gene: TRBV27; abundance: -; CDR3aa: CASSLRQGALQETQYF; CDR3nt: TGTGCCAGCAGTTTGAGGCAGGGGGCCCTACAAGAGACCCAGTACTTC
d_gene: TRBD1; j_gene: TRBJ2-1; v_gene: TRBV5-1; abundance: -; CDR3aa: CASSTRTGSSYNEQFF; CDR3nt: TGCGCCAGCAGCACCCGGACAGGGAGCTCCTACAATGAGCAGTTCTTC
d_gene: -; j_gene: TRBJ1-2; v_gene: TRBV6-6; abundance: once; CDR3aa: CASSYSKTGNYGYTF; CDR3nt: TGTGCCAGCAGTTACTCGAAGACGGGTAACTATGGCTACACCTTC
d_gene: -; j_gene: TRBJ1-6; v_gene: TRBV19; abundance: -; CDR3aa: CASSARGGANSPLHF; CDR3nt: TGTGCCAGTAGTGCGAGGGGGGGGGCTAATTCACCCCTCCACTTT
d_gene: TRBD1; j_gene: TRBJ1-3; v_gene: TRBV4-1; abundance: -; CDR3aa: CASSQRDSSGNTIYF; CDR3nt: TGCGCCAGCAGCCAACGGGACAGCTCTGGAAACACCATATATTTT
d_gene: TRBD1; j_gene: TRBJ1-5; v_gene: TRBV10-3; abundance: -; CDR3aa: CAISVGQGGDQPQHF; CDR3nt: TGTGCCATCAGTGTTGGGCAGGGGGGCGATCAGCCCCAGCATTTT
d_gene: -; j_gene: TRBJ2-1; v_gene: TRBV18; abundance: -; CDR3aa: CASSPDRVSYNEQFF; CDR3nt: TGTGCCAGCTCACCCGACCGGGTTTCCTACAATGAGCAGTTCTTC
d_gene: -; j_gene: TRBJ1-1; v_gene: TRBV4-3; abundance: -; CDR3aa: CASSQQGVGTEAFF; CDR3nt: TGCGCCAGCAGCCAGCAGGGTGTCGGCACTGAAGCTTTCTTT
d_gene: TRBD1; j_gene: TRBJ2-3; v_gene: TRBV28; abundance: once; CDR3aa: CASSLPRAGGRQDTQYF; CDR3nt: TGTGCCAGCAGTCTCCCACGGGCAGGGGGTAGGCAAGATACGCAGTATTTT
d_gene: TRBD1; j_gene: TRBJ1-3; v_gene: TRBV30; abundance: -; CDR3aa: CAWSPRTGSGNTIYF; CDR3nt: TGTGCCTGGAGTCCTAGGACAGGCTCTGGAAACACCATATATTTT
d_gene: -; j_gene: TRBJ2-3; v_gene: TRBV2; abundance: -; CDR3aa: CASSSESDTQYF; CDR3nt: TGTGCCAGCAGCTCCGAGTCAGATACGCAGTATTTT
d_gene: -; j_gene: TRBJ1-2; v_gene: TRBV18; abundance: -; CDR3aa: CASSPENYGYTF; CDR3nt: TGTGCCAGCTCACCAGAGAACTATGGCTACACCTTC
d_gene: -; j_gene: TRBJ1-1; v_gene: TRBV30; abundance: -; CDR3aa: CAWGLRGDTEAFF; CDR3nt: TGTGCCTGGGGCCTTCGGGGGGACACTGAAGCTTTCTTT
d_gene: TRBD1; j_gene: TRBJ1-5; v_gene: TRBV19; abundance: -; CDR3aa: CASSVRDRANQPQHF; CDR3nt: TGTGCCAGTAGTGTCCGGGACAGGGCCAATCAGCCCCAGCATTTT
d_gene: -; j_gene: TRBJ1-2; v_gene: TRBV10-2; abundance: -; CDR3aa: CASRAGNYGYTF; CDR3nt: TGCGCCAGCAGGGCCGGGAACTATGGCTACACCTTC
d_gene: TRBD1; j_gene: TRBJ1-2; v_gene: TRBV5-4; abundance: -; CDR3aa: CASSSSRTGSNYGYTF; CDR3nt: TGTGCCAGCAGCTCCTCCCGGACAGGATCTAACTATGGCTACACCTTC
d_gene: TRBD1; j_gene: TRBJ1-2; v_gene: TRBV7-2; abundance: -; CDR3aa: CASSPSDRGDYGYTF; CDR3nt: TGTGCCAGCAGCCCTTCGGACAGGGGGGACTATGGCTACACCTTC
d_gene: -; j_gene: TRBJ2-5; v_gene: TRBV6-5; abundance: -; CDR3aa: CASSYSSFSGRTQYF; CDR3nt: TGTGCCAGCAGTTACTCGAGCTTTTCGGGTAGGACCCAGTACTTC
d_gene: -; j_gene: TRBJ1-6; v_gene: TRBV30; abundance: -; CDR3aa: CAWGPGYNSPLHF; CDR3nt: TGTGCCTGGGGGCCTGGCTATAATTCACCCCTCCACTTT